Listed below are T cell receptor beta chains from one sample, sequenced in a study of patients and donors after allogeneic stem cell transplantation. MiXCR was run by TCRdb on the RT-PCR reads, yielding one entry per CDR3 protein. The sample consists of approximately 150,000 distinct CDR3 sequences, nearly 25% of them appearing once. Material for sequencing was blood, either unsorted or a sorted T cell fraction (not recorded which). These receptors were taken from a human donor who was either an allogeneic HSCT recipient or a stem cell or donor lymphocyte infusion donor (not recorded which). It is not recorded whose cells these are; they may come from a transplant donor. CDR3s include the opening cysteine and the closing phenylalanine or tryptophan. D genes are given only for firm matches. Clone size is given for some rows only: seen once, a few or many times, or a class if the clone is expanded.

V	D	J	size	CDR3	DNA
TRBV7-8	NA	TRBJ1-1	few	CASSYTPRNTEAFF	TGTGCCAGCAGCTATACCCCACGGAACACTGAAGCTTTCTTT
TRBV3-1	NA	TRBJ2-1	few	CASSQDYYNEQFF	TGTGCCAGCAGCCAGGACTACTACAATGAGCAGTTCTTC
TRBV20-1	TRBD1	TRBJ2-7	few	CSVINRGSYEQYF	TGCAGTGTTATAAACAGGGGCTCCTACGAGCAGTACTTC
TRBV5-1	NA	TRBJ1-1	NA	CASSLVYLPGLNTEAFF	TGCGCCAGCAGCTTGGTTTACCTACCGGGACTGAACACTGAAGCTTTCTTT
TRBV20-1	NA	TRBJ2-3	NA	CSASRFSLAFTDTQYF	TGCAGTGCTAGCAGGTTCTCGCTAGCCTTCACAGATACGCAGTATTTT
TRBV11-2	NA	TRBJ1-4	NA	CASSRVGGTNEKLFF	TGTGCCAGCAGCAGGGTCGGAGGAACTAATGAAAAACTGTTTTTT
TRBV12-5	NA	TRBJ1-4	many	CASGRRDQAPGEKLFF	TGTGCTAGTGGACGCCGGGACCAAGCACCCGGGGAAAAACTGTTTTTT
TRBV27	NA	TRBJ2-4	NA	CASKVGGANIQYF	TGTGCCAGCAAGGTGGGGGGCGCAAACATTCAGTACTTC
TRBV3-1	NA	TRBJ1-3	few	CASSLGPSSGNTIYF	TGTGCCAGCAGCCTTGGACCCTCCAGCGGAAACACCATATATTTT
TRBV20-1	NA	TRBJ1-2	few	CSALEGFVYGYTF	TGCAGTGCCCTGGAAGGGTTTGTCTATGGCTACACCTTC
TRBV5-1	TRBD1	TRBJ2-7	NA	CASSPSGQGPYEQYF	TGCGCCAGCAGCCCCTCGGGACAGGGACCCTACGAGCAGTACTTC
TRBV12-3/TRBV12-4	NA	TRBJ1-4	medium-sized	CASRPETGTGEKLFF	TGTGCCAGCAGACCCGAAACCGGGACTGGTGAAAAACTGTTTTTT
TRBV27	NA	TRBJ1-1	few	CASKTITGLDWNTEAFF	TGTGCCAGCAAGACGATAACAGGGTTGGATTGGAACACTGAAGCTTTCTTT
TRBV4-3	NA	TRBJ1-2	many	CASSQDSLRQDYGYTF	TGCGCCAGCAGCCAAGATTCCTTGAGACAGGACTATGGCTACACCTTC
TRBV7-7	NA	TRBJ2-2	few	CASSFGGSGELFF	TGTGCTAGCAGCTTTGGAGGCTCCGGGGAGCTGTTTTTT
TRBV3-1	NA	TRBJ1-1	few	CASSPTGPGAFF	TGTGCCAGCAGCCCTACCGGGCCCGGGGCTTTCTTT
TRBV5-5	NA	TRBJ2-5	NA	CASSWRTKYQETQYF	TGTGCCAGCAGCTGGAGAACAAAGTACCAAGAGACCCAGTACTTC
TRBV12-3/TRBV12-4	NA	TRBJ1-4	NA	CASTPGGHEKLFF	TGTGCCAGCACCCCGGGGGGTCACGAAAAACTGTTTTTT
TRBV29-1	NA	TRBJ2-1	NA	CSVLPGSEQFF	TGCAGCGTTCTACCGGGGAGTGAGCAGTTCTTC
TRBV6-6	NA	TRBJ2-7	NA	CASSYSGWYSKQYF	TGTGCCAGCAGTTACTCCGGTTGGTATTCTAAGCAGTACTTC
TRBV12-3/TRBV12-4	TRBD1	TRBJ1-1	few	CASSPTGVWVNTEAFF	TGTGCCAGCAGTCCAACAGGGGTCTGGGTGAACACTGAAGCTTTCTTT
TRBV29-1	NA	TRBJ2-2	NA	CSVENGWTGELFF	TGCAGCGTTGAAAATGGGTGGACCGGGGAGCTGTTTTTT
TRBV7-6	TRBD2	TRBJ2-1	NA	CASSQVPGTSVYNEQFF	TGTGCCAGCAGCCAAGTCCCCGGGACTAGCGTCTACAATGAGCAGTTCTTC
TRBV20-1	NA	TRBJ2-7	NA	CSASVWASYEQYF	TGCAGTGCTAGTGTTTGGGCCTCCTACGAGCAGTACTTC
TRBV3-1	NA	TRBJ2-7	NA	CASSQARAGDEQYF	TGTGCCAGCAGCCAAGCCCGGGCGGGCGACGAGCAGTACTTC
TRBV29-1	NA	TRBJ1-2	few	CSVEDRQHYGYTF	TGCAGCGTTGAAGATCGTCAGCACTATGGCTACACCTTC
TRBV20-1	TRBD2	TRBJ2-7	few	CSARGLGLDEQYF	TGCAGTGCTAGGGGACTAGGGTTGGACGAGCAGTACTTC
TRBV20-1	NA	TRBJ1-5	few	CSAPGGRLTYSNQPQHF	TGCAGTGCTCCGGGGGGGCGTCTCACATATAGCAATCAGCCCCAGCATTTT
TRBV6-5	NA	TRBJ2-2	NA	CASREPVGELFF	TGTGCCAGCAGGGAGCCCGTCGGGGAGCTGTTTTTT
TRBV5-1	TRBD1	TRBJ1-2	few	CASSLAYRGGLNYGYTF	TGCGCCAGCAGCTTGGCGTACAGGGGAGGGCTTAACTATGGCTACACCTTC
TRBV7-9	NA	TRBJ1-1	many	CASSLDQGREAFF	TGTGCCAGCAGCCTAGACCAGGGGAGAGAAGCTTTCTTT
TRBV6-5	NA	TRBJ2-3	NA	CASSYGAGTTDTQYF	TGTGCCAGCAGTTATGGGGCAGGGACCACAGATACGCAGTATTTT
TRBV6-5	TRBD1	TRBJ1-2	few	CASAGTAANYGCTF	TGTGCCAGCGCCGGGACAGCGGCGAACTATGGCTGCACCTTC
TRBV20-1	TRBD1	TRBJ1-5	NA	CSARRDRRGYQPQHF	TGCAGTGCTAGACGGGACAGGCGGGGCTATCAGCCCCAGCATTTT
TRBV20-1	NA	TRBJ1-2	few	CSANPRGAHKVGNYGYTF	TGCAGTGCTAACCCCCGGGGGGCGCATAAAGTGGGGAACTATGGCTACACCTTC
TRBV13	TRBD1	TRBJ1-2	NA	CASSFPYTGEDGYTF	TGTGCCAGCAGCTTTCCTTATACAGGGGAGGATGGCTACACCTTC
TRBV7-3	NA	TRBJ2-5	once	CASSLGLAETQYF	TGTGCCAGCAGCTTAGGGCTAGCGGAGACCCAGTACTTC
TRBV20-1	NA	TRBJ1-1	NA	CSARDAANTEAFF	TGCAGTGCTAGGGACGCCGCGAACACTGAAGCTTTCTTT
TRBV7-2	NA	TRBJ2-5	few	CASSLSSVQETQYF	TGTGCCAGCAGCTTATCCAGCGTACAAGAGACCCAGTACTTC
TRBV5-6	NA	TRBJ1-1	many	CASSPRTVNTEAFF	TGTGCCAGCAGCCCCAGGACCGTGAACACTGAAGCTTTCTTT
TRBV20-1	NA	TRBJ1-2	NA	CSVKRGGDGGYTF	TGCAGTGTTAAGAGAGGAGGGGATGGTGGCTACACCTTC
TRBV20-1	NA	TRBJ1-2	NA	CSASTPANYGYTF	TGCAGTGCTTCGACCCCGGCGAACTATGGCTACACCTTC
TRBV12-3/TRBV12-4	NA	TRBJ2-7	NA	CASGTGGAYEQYF	TGTGCCAGCGGCACGGGTGGGGCCTACGAGCAGTACTTC
TRBV5-4	NA	TRBJ1-1	many	CASSPQHLTEAFF	TGTGCCAGCAGCCCCCAGCATCTCACTGAAGCTTTCTTT
TRBV18	NA	TRBJ1-5	few	CASSPLDIYQPQHF	TGTGCCAGCTCACCCTTAGACATTTATCAGCCCCAGCATTTT
TRBV18	TRBD1	TRBJ1-1	NA	CASSPMDRGFLDTEAFF	TGTGCCAGCTCACCGATGGACAGGGGATTTTTAGACACTGAAGCTTTCTTT
TRBV18	TRBD2	TRBJ2-7	NA	CASSPASGSYEQYF	TGTGCCAGCTCACCGGCTAGCGGGAGCTACGAGCAGTACTTC